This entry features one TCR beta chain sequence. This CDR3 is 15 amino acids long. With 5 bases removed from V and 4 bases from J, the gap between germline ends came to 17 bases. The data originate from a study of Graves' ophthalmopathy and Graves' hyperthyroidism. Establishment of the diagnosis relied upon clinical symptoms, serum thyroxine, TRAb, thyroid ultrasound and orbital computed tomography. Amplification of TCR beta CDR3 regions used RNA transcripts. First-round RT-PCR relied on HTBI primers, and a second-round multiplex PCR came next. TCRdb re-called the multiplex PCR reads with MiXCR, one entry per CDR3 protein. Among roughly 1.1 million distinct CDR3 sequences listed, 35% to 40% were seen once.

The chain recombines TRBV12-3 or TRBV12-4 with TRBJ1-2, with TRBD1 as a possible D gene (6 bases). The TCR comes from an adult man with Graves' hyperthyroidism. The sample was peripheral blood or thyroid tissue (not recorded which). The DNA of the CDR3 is TGTGCCAGCAGTCCGCCCGGGGCGGACAGCTATGGCTACACCTTC. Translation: CASSPPGADSYGYTF.